The 4 T cell receptor beta chains in this list originate from one sample, sequenced in a study of prognosis after radiotherapy for stage I lung cancer. The authors amplified TCR beta CDR3 from genomic DNA using two-round multiplex PCR. Primers (each specific to one TRBV or TRBJ gene) were used in first-round PCR. MiXCR was run by TCRdb on the multiplex PCR reads, yielding one entry per CDR3 protein. The table shows 12,000 or so distinct CDR3 sequences, with approximately 40% occurring only once. The sample in question was PBMCs, obtained before or after stereotactic body radiation therapy (not recorded which). The receptors shown here come from a donor aged 50 or older with non-small cell lung cancer.

In nucleotides, the CDR3 is TGTGCCAGCAGCACAGGGACTAGCGCCGGCTCCTCCTACAATGAGCAGTTCTTC. Protein sequence: CASSTGTSAGSSYNEQFF. V and J are TRBV7-6 and TRBJ2-1, with TRBD2 matching over 10 bases. Germline values: CDR1 SGHVS, CDR2 FNYEAQ. The J segment lost 0 bases and the V segment lost 5 bases, leaving 10 bases of the junction unmatched. The CDR3 totals 18 residues.

This clonotype was counted at least ten times. This may stem from a read error, because a much larger clone lies one nucleotide away. The rearrangement uses TRBV6-1 and TRBJ2-5; D might be TRBD1 (6 bases). CDR1 and CDR2 from the germline V gene are MNHNS and SASEGT. V was pared by 5 bases and J by 9 bases, with 16 bases between. The CDR3 spans 13 residues. Written as DNA, the CDR3 is TGTGCCAGCAGTAACAGGGTCAAGGAGGCCCAGTACTTC. Its protein is CASSNRVKEAQYF.

This clonotype has a count of ten or more. The chain joins TRBV30 to TRBJ2-5; D might be TRBD2 (5 bases). The V gene's germline CDR1 is GTSNPN and CDR2 SVGIG (reference sequence). Trimming removed 8 bases from V and 5 bases from J, with 15 bases in between. The CDR3 is 12 residues long. The CDR3 sequence is CARDSGMETQYF. CDR3 in DNA: TGTGCCCGCGACTCCGGGATGGAGACCCAGTACTTC. The full variable domain, completed using reference TRBV30 and TRBJ2-5, is SQTIHQWPATLVQPVGSPLSLECTVEGTSNPNLYWYRQAAGRGLQLLFYSVGIGQISSEVPQNLSASRPQDRQFILSSKKLLLSDSGFYLCARDSGMETQYFGPGTRLLVL.

This clonotype was detected ten times or more. V usage is TRBV15 and J usage is TRBJ2-1; the D is unclear. V lost 1 base, J lost 4 bases, and 11 bases lay in between. Germline lookup yields CDR1 LNHNV and CDR2 YYDKDF (reference sequence). The CDR3 totals 15 residues. Here the CDR3 DNA reads TGTGCCACCAGCAGAGGCCCGGCCAGGTACAATGAGCAGTTCTTC. It yields the protein CATSRGPARYNEQFF.